Presented here are 6 T cell receptor beta chains from one specimen sequenced in a study of T cell responses to AZD1222 COVID-19 vaccine. The table came from immunoSEQ multiplex PCR; TCRdb's copy has only in-frame clones and leaves some out. The profile shows approximately 120,000 clones, nearly 95% of them singletons. Sequences were derived from peripheral blood, sampled on day 0 of AZD1222 vaccination. The receptors come from an adult in good health.

The chain recombines TRBV10-2 with TRBJ1-1; tentative D call: TRBD1 (5 bases). The CDR3 contains 14 residues. The germline V and J ends were trimmed by 8 bases and 1 base, with 14 bases remaining between them. Germline V lookup: CDR1 WSHSY, CDR2 SAAADI. CDR3 amino acids: CASGLGGENTEAFF. CDR3 in DNA: TGCGCCAGCGGCCTTGGGGGAGAGAACACTGAAGCTTTCTTT.

The chain links TRBV11-2 to TRBJ2-7, with a weak D call TRBD2 (6 bases). Trimming removed 7 bases at V and 0 bases at J, with 16 bases between. CDR3 length equals 15 residues. Germline V gene data show CDR1 as SGHAT and CDR2 as FQNNGV. The CDR3: CASTFEGRGSYEQYF. CDR3 in DNA: TGTGCCAGCACCTTCGAAGGGCGGGGCTCCTACGAGCAGTACTTC.

The chain employs TRBV2 and TRBJ1-4; the match to TRBD1 covers 9 bases. With 10 bases clipped from V and 8 bases from J, the junction kept 11 bases outside the gene matches. CDR1 is SNHLY and CDR2 is FYNNEI in the germline V gene. The CDR3 covers 14 residues. The CDR3 spells CAIQQGAMREKLFF. CDR3 in DNA: TGTGCCATTCAACAGGGGGCGATGCGAGAAAAACTGTTTTTT.

V gene TRBV5-6 combines with J gene TRBJ2-7, with 11 positions matching TRBD2. Germline CDR1 and CDR2: SGHDT and YYEEEE. This CDR3 contains 16 residues. V was clipped by 4 bases and J by 3 bases; unmatched bases: 9. CDR3 residues: CASSRATSGEFYEQYF. The CDR3 nucleotides are TGTGCCAGCAGCCGAGCGACTAGCGGGGAGTTCTACGAGCAGTACTTC.

The chain combines TRBV27 with TRBJ1-5, with 7 bases matching TRBD1. V was pared by 3 bases and J by 1 base, with 6 bases of the junction left unmatched. CDR3 size: 16 residues. CDR1 is MNHEY, CDR2 SMNVEV, per germline (reference sequence). The CDR3 DNA reads TGTGCCAGCAGTTTCATTGGGACAGAGAGCAATCAGCCCCAGCATTTT. The encoded protein is CASSFIGTESNQPQHF.

The chain carries TRBV7-9 and TRBJ1-6; D possibly corresponds to TRBD1 (5 bases). Germline V CDR1 and CDR2: SEHNR, FQNEAQ (reference sequence). The CDR3 loop spans 12 amino acids. V lost 5 bases and J 9 bases, leaving 8 bases between the germline ends. CDR3: CASSAGGSPLHF. Written as DNA, the CDR3 is TGTGCCAGCAGCGCGGGGGGTTCACCCCTCCACTTT.